This T cell receptor (beta chain) is from a study of low-dose radiotherapy and immunotherapy resistance in tumors. CDR3 length: 12 amino acids. The V gene lost 1 base and the J gene lost 6 bases, with 7 bases spanning the gap. Germline V CDR1 and CDR2: SGDLS, YYNGEE. First-strand cDNA used TRAV- and TRBV-specific primers, covering alpha and beta chains. Over roughly 20 PCR cycles, TCRs were amplified from a constant-region primer and V-primer adapter. One entry per CDR3 protein, called by TCRdb with MiXCR from the reads. The repertoire holds 14,000 to 15,000 distinct CDR3 sequences, with roughly half as singletons.

This TCR came from a human donor with advanced metastatic prostate, ovarian, gallbladder or colorectal cancer (not recorded which). This table probably holds off-target reads from a library built for another chain. The chain is built from TRBV9 and TRBJ2-5, with D uncertain. CDR3 in amino acids: CASSVPRKTQYF. Written as DNA, the CDR3 is TGTGCCAGCAGCGTACCACGGAAGACCCAGTACTTC.